Sequencing of this TCR beta chain was carried out in a study of naive and memory T cell subsets. Study-wide points: This RNA-based method may be sensitive to activation-related transcript changes.

An oligonucleotide containing a UMI was ligated to the 3' end of TCR cDNA. Adult healthy volunteers gave 2.5 ml peripheral blood for whole-blood RNA. Cells were not sorted; total RNA input targeted roughly 1 to 1000 ng. This clonotype was detected many times. Its antigen is not identified. Ligated cDNA underwent four rounds of PCR with nested alpha and beta constant region primers and SP2. TCRdb itself ran the 5' RACE reads through MiXCR, one entry per CDR3 protein. In the table there are around 48,000 distinct CDR3 sequences, over 3.5% of which are singletons. The TCR sequence derives from a female donor in good health.

CDR3: CASSLRPQRESHEQFF. The CDR3 nucleotides read TGCGCCAGCAGCTTGCGTCCCCAGCGGGAGTCGCATGAGCAGTTCTTC. The chain uses TRBV5-1 and TRBJ2-1, with 8 bases that match TRBD2. Germline V gene sequence: CDR1 SGHRS, CDR2 YFSETQ. The CDR3 is 16 residues long. The V segment lost 1 base and the J segment 8 bases; nucleotides outside the gene matches: 11.